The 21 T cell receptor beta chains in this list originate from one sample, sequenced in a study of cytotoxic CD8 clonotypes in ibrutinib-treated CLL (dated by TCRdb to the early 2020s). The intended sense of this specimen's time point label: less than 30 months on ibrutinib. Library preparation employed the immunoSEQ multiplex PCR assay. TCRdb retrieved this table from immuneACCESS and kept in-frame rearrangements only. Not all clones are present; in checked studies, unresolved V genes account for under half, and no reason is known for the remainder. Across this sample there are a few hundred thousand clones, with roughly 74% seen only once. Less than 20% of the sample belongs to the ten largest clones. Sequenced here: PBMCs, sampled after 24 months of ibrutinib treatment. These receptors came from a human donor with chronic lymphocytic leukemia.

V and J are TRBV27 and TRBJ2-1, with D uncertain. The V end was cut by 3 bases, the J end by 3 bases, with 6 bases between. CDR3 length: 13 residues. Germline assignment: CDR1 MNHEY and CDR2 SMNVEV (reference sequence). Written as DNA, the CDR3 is TGTGCCAGCAGTTTGAGAGGCTACAATGAGCAGTTCTTC. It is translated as CASSLRGYNEQFF.

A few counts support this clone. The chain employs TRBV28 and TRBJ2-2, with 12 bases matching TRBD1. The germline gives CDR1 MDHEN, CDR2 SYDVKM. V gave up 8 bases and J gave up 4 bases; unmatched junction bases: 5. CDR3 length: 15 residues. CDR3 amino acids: CASGEGQGATGELFF. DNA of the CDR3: TGTGCCAGCGGGGAGGGACAGGGGGCCACCGGGGAGCTGTTTTTT.

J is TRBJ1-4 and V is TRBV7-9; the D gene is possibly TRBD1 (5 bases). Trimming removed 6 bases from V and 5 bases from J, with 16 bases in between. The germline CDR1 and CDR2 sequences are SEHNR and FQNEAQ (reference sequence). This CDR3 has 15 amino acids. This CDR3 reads CASRSTGRGNEKLFF. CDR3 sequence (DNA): TGTGCCAGCAGGTCTACGGGACGGGGGAATGAAAAACTGTTTTTT.

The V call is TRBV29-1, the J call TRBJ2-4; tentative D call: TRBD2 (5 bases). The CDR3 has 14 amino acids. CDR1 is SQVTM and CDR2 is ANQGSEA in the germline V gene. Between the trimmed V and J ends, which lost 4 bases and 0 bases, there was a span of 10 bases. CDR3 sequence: CSVVSGIAKNIQYF. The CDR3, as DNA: TGCAGCGTTGTATCGGGGATAGCCAAAAACATTCAGTACTTC.

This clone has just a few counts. CDR3 loop: CASSLLFGELFF. As DNA, the CDR3 is TGTGCCAGCAGTTTATTGTTCGGGGAGCTGTTTTTT. V gene TRBV27 combines with J gene TRBJ2-2; no reliable D call. Germline CDR1 and CDR2: MNHEY and SMNVEV (reference sequence). Trimming left V 1 base short and J 7 bases short, with 4 bases between. This CDR3 is 12 amino acids long.

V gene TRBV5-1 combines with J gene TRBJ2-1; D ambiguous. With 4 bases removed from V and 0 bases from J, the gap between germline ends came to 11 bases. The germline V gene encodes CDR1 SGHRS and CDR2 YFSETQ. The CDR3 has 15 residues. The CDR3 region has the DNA TGCGCCAGCAGCCCGCTGCAAAGCTCCTACAATGAGCAGTTCTTC. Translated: CASSPLQSSYNEQFF.

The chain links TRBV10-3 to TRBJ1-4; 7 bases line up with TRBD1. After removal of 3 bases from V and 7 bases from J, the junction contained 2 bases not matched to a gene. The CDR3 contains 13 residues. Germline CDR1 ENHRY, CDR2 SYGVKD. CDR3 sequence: CAISDGDSEKLFF. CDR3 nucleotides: TGTGCCATCAGTGATGGGGACAGTGAAAAACTGTTTTTT.

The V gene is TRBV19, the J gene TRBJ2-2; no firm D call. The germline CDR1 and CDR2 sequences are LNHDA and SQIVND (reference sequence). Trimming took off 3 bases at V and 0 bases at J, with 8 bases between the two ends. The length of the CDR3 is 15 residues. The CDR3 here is CASSISASNTGELFF. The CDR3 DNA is TGTGCCAGTAGTATTTCGGCGTCGAACACCGGGGAGCTGTTTTTT.

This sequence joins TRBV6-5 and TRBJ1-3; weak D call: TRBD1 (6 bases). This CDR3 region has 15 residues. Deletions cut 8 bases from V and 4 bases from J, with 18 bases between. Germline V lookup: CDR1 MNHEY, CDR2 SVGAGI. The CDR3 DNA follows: TGTGCCAGCGGACCTCGCGGTGGGACAGGAAACACCATATATTTT. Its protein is CASGPRGGTGNTIYF.

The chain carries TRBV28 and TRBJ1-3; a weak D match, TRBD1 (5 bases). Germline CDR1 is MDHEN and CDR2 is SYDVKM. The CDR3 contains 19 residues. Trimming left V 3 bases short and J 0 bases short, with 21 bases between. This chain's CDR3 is CASSFHRGMGGLSGNTIYF. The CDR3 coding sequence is TGTGCCAGCAGTTTCCACCGAGGCATGGGGGGACTCTCTGGAAACACCATATATTTT.

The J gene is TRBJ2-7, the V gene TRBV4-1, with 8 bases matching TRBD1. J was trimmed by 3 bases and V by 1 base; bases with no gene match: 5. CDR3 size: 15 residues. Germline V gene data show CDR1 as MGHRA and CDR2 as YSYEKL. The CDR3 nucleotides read TGCGCCAGCAGCCAAGCGGACAGGGAAAGCTACGAGCAGTACTTC. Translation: CASSQADRESYEQYF.

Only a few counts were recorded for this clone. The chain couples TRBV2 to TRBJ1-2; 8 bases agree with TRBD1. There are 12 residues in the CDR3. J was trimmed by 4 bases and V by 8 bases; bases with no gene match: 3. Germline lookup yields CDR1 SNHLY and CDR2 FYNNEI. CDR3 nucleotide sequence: TGTGCCAGCCTGGACAGGGTCTATGGCTACACCTTC. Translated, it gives CASLDRVYGYTF. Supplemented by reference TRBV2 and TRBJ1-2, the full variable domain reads EPEVTQTPSHQVTQMGQEVILRCVPISNHLYFYWYRQILGQKVEFLVSFYNNEISEKSEIFDDQFSVERPDGSNFTLKIRSTKLEDSAMYFCASLDRVYGYTFGSGTRLTVV.

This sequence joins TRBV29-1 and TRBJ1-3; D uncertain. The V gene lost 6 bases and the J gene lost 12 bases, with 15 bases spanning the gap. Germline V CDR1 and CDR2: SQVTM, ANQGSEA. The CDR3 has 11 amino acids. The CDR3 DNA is TGCAGCGTAAAGGACCAGGCGAACATATATTTT. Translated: CSVKDQANIYF.

CDR3 residues: CASSLVGQGSSGYTF. CDR3 nucleotide sequence: TGCGCCAGCAGCTTGGTGGGACAGGGATCTTCTGGCTACACCTTC. The chain combines TRBV5-1 with TRBJ1-2, with 9 bases matching TRBD1. Germline CDR1 is SGHRS and CDR2 is YFSETQ. J gave up 7 bases and V 0 bases, and 7 bases lay outside the gene matches. This CDR3 is built from 15 residues. Using reference TRBV5-1 and TRBJ1-2 for the parts outside the CDR3, the full variable domain is KAGVTQTPRYLIKTRGQQVTLSCSPISGHRSVSWYQQTPGQGLQFLFEYFSETQRNKGNFPGRFSGRQFSNSRSEMNVSTLELGDSALYLCASSLVGQGSSGYTFGSGTRLTVV.

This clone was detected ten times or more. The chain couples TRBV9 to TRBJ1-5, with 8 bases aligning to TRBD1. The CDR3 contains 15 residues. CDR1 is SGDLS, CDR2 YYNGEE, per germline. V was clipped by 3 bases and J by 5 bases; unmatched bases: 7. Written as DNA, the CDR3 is TGTGCCAGCAGCGAGACAGGGGATCCTCATCAGCCCCAGCATTTT. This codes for CASSETGDPHQPQHF.

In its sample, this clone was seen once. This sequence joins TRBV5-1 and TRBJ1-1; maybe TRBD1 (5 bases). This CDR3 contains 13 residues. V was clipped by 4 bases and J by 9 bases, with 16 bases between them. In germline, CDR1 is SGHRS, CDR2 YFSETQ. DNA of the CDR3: TGCGCCAGCAGCATCGGAGGGGACCCCAAAGCTTTCTTT. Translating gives CASSIGGDPKAFF. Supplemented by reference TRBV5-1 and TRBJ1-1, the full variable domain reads KAGVTQTPRYLIKTRGQQVTLSCSPISGHRSVSWYQQTPGQGLQFLFEYFSETQRNKGNFPGRFSGRQFSNSRSEMNVSTLELGDSALYLCASSIGGDPKAFFGQGTRLTVV.

The CDR3 sequence is CASSPGTGRGSPLHF. CDR3 coding DNA: TGTGCCAGCAGCCCAGGCACAGGGAGAGGATCACCCCTCCACTTT. This chain uses TRBV9 with TRBJ1-6; a weak D match, TRBD1 (6 bases). Trimming cost V 4 bases and J 10 bases, with 18 bases left between them. This CDR3 has 15 amino acids. Germline V gene sequence: CDR1 SGDLS, CDR2 YYNGEE.

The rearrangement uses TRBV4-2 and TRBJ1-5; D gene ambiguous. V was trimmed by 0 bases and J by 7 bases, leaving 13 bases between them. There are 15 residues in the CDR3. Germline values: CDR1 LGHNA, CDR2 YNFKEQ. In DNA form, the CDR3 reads TGTGCCAGCAGCCAAGAGGGGAGCAGGCCCCAGCCCCAGCATTTT. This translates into CASSQEGSRPQPQHF.

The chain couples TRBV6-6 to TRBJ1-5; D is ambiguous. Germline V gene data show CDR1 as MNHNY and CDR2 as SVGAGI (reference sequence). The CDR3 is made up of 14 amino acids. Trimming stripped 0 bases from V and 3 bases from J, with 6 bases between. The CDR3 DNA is TGTGCCAGCAGTTACTCACAGCCCAATCAGCCCCAGCATTTT. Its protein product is CASSYSQPNQPQHF.

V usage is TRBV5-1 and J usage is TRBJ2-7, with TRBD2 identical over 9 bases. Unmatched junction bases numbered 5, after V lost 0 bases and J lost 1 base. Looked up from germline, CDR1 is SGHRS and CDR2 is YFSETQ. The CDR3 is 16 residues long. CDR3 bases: TGCGCCAGCAGCTTGGGTCCTAGCGGGACATCCTACGAGCAGTACTTC. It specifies CASSLGPSGTSYEQYF.

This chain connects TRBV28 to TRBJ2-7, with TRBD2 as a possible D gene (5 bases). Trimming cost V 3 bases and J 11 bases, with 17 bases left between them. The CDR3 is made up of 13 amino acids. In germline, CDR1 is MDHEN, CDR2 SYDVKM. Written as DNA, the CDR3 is TGTGCCAGCAGTTTGCGGCTAGCTGGCGGCAAGTACTTC. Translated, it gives CASSLRLAGGKYF.